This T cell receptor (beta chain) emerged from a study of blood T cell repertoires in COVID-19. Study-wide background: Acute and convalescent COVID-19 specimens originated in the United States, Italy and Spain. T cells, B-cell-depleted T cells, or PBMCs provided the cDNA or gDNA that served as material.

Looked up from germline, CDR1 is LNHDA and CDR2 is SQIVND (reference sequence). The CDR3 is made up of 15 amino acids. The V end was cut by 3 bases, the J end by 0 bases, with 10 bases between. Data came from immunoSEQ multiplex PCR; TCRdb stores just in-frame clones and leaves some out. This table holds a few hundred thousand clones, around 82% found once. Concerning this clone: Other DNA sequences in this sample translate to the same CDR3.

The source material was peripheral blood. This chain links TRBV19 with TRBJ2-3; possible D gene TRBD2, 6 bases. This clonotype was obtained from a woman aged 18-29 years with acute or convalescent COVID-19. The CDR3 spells CASSIGGTSTDTQYF. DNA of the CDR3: TGTGCCAGTAGTATCGGAGGGACTAGCACAGATACGCAGTATTTT.